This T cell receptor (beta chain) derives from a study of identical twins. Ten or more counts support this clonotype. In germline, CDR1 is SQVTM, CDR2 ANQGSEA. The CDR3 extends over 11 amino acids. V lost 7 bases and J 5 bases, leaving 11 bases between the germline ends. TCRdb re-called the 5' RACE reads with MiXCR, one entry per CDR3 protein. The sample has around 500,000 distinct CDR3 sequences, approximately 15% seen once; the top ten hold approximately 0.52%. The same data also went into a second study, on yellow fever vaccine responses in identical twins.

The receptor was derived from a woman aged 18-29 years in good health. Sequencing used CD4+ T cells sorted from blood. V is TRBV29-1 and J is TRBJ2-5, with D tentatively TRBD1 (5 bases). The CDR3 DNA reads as TGCAGCGCCGACAGATCGGAGACCCAGTACTTC. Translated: CSADRSETQYF.